The 13 T cell receptor beta chains given below trace back to one sample, sequenced in a study of control samples from healthy donors and cancer patients. Generated by immunoSEQ multiplex PCR, the TCRdb table keeps only in-frame clones and is missing some. The sample yields about 58,000 clones, approximately 89% seen once. The sequenced sample consisted of PBMCs. The source is a woman between 55 and 75 years old with lung cancer.

By share, this clone ranks as medium-sized. The chain combines TRBV6-1 with TRBJ1-4; D gene uncertain. V lost 0 bases to trimming and J lost 5 bases, with 22 bases between them. Germline CDR1 MNHNS, CDR2 SASEGT. The CDR3 is 19 amino acids. The CDR3 loop reads CASSEALTDRPLQNEKLFF. CDR3 nucleotide sequence: TGTGCCAGCAGTGAAGCACTGACGGACCGACCCTTGCAAAATGAAAAACTGTTTTTT.

The chain links TRBV7-3 to TRBJ2-5; 10 nucleotides align to TRBD2. V dropped 5 bases and J dropped 3; count of bases not matched to a gene: 6. Germline V gene sequence: CDR1 SGHTA, CDR2 FQGTGA. The CDR3 covers 15 residues. CDR3 protein: CASSISGTSEETQYF. CDR3 nucleotides: TGTGCCAGCAGCATCTCCGGGACTAGCGAAGAGACCCAGTACTTC.

A few counts support this clone. The chain has TRBV27 and TRBJ1-6; 7 nucleotides align to TRBD1. This CDR3 has 16 residues. The V gene's germline CDR1 is MNHEY and CDR2 SMNVEV (reference sequence). V shed 7 bases and J 6 bases; nucleotides not matched to a gene: 12. CDR3 sequence (DNA): TGTGCCAGCACCAGAACGAGGGACAGCCCTAATTCACCCCTCCACTTT. Protein product: CASTRTRDSPNSPLHF.

In its sample, this clone was seen a few times. V gene TRBV5-1 combines with J gene TRBJ1-3, with D unclear. Germline assignment: CDR1 SGHRS and CDR2 YFSETQ. This CDR3 has 16 residues. The germline V and J ends were trimmed by 4 bases and 0 bases, with 14 bases remaining between them. Here the CDR3 reads CASSLGVDDSGNTIYF. CDR3 DNA: TGCGCCAGCAGCCTAGGAGTAGACGACTCTGGAAACACCATATATTTT.

V and J are TRBV7-2 and TRBJ2-5, with D possibly being TRBD1 or TRBD2 (6 bases each). V lost 1 base and J 5 bases, leaving 14 bases between the germline ends. CDR3 length: 15 amino acids. From germline, CDR1 is SGHTA and CDR2 FQGNSA. The DNA of the CDR3 is TGTGCCAGCAGCTTAGACCTTCAGGGGAGGGAGACCCAGTACTTC. Protein product: CASSLDLQGRETQYF. The variable domain in full, completed from reference TRBV7-2 and TRBJ2-5, reads GAGVSQSPSNKVTEKGKDVELRCDPISGHTALYWYRQSLGQGLEFLIYFQGNSAPDKSGLPSDRFSAERTGGSVSTLTIQRTQQEDSAVYLCASSLDLQGRETQYFGPGTRLLVL.

The chain is built from TRBV6-5 and TRBJ2-1, with 12 bases aligning to TRBD1. Germline V gene lookup returns CDR1 MNHEY and CDR2 SVGAGI. The CDR3 loop spans 14 amino acids. With 10 bases clipped from V and 5 bases from J, the junction kept 6 bases outside the gene matches. CDR3 DNA sequence: TGTGCCACAAGGGGACAGGGGGCAGACAATGAGCAGTTCTTC. As protein: CATRGQGADNEQFF.

The chain combines TRBV4-1 with TRBJ1-3; D gene ambiguous. V was pared by 0 bases and J by 0 bases, with 6 bases between. Germline-derived CDR1 and CDR2 are MGHRA and YSYEKL. CDR3 length equals 15 residues. CDR3 loop: CASSQDGFSGNTIYF. The CDR3 nucleotides are TGCGCCAGCAGCCAAGATGGATTCTCTGGAAACACCATATATTTT.

The J gene is TRBJ1-6, the V gene TRBV5-1, with 7 bases identical to TRBD1. This CDR3 is built from 16 residues. Germline CDR1 SGHRS, CDR2 YFSETQ. V shed 1 base, J shed 2 bases, and the junction held 3 bases outside the gene matches. CDR3 sequence reads: CASSLPGQAYNSPLHF. DNA for the CDR3: TGCGCCAGCAGCTTGCCCGGACAGGCCTATAATTCACCCCTCCACTTT.

The chain is built from TRBV2 and TRBJ1-1, with a tentative D call TRBD1 (5 bases). The length of the CDR3 is 14 residues. CDR1 SNHLY and CDR2 FYNNEI come from the germline V gene. V shed 8 bases and J shed 5 bases, with 18 bases lying between them. The CDR3 DNA reads TGTGCCAGCTCCACCCGGGGGAGTGGGACTGAAGCTTTCTTT. This codes for CASSTRGSGTEAFF.

This chain links TRBV28 with TRBJ1-5; perhaps TRBD1 as D (5 bases). The CDR3 covers 15 residues. V was pared by 6 bases and J by 0 bases, with 12 bases between. Germline CDR1 and CDR2: MDHEN and SYDVKM. The CDR3 loop is CASRDGGFSNQPQHF. CDR3 DNA: TGTGCCAGCAGGGACGGGGGGTTTAGCAATCAGCCCCAGCATTTT.

On this clone itself: The same CDR3 also results from other DNA sequences found in this sample. The chain is built from TRBV5-1 and TRBJ1-2; D is ambiguous. V was pared by 1 base and J by 4 bases, with 8 bases between. The CDR3 covers 13 residues. Germline V gives CDR1 SGHRS, CDR2 YFSETQ. In DNA, the CDR3 is TGCGCCAGCAGCTTGTCAGGCCGCTATGGCTACACCTTC. It translates to CASSLSGRYGYTF.

This clone was counted a single time. This rearrangement joins TRBV3-1 (or the pseudogene TRBV3-2) to TRBJ1-1; TRBD1 aligns across 9 bases. The germline V gene encodes CDR1 LGHDT and CDR2 YNNKEL (reference sequence). The CDR3 length is 16 residues. After removal of 4 bases from V and 5 bases from J, the junction contained 11 bases not matched to a gene. The chain's CDR3 is CASSPLSTGGGTEAFF. Here the CDR3 DNA reads TGTGCCAGCAGCCCACTATCGACAGGGGGTGGAACTGAAGCTTTCTTT.

The V and J genes are TRBV6-2 or TRBV6-3 and TRBJ2-1, with D possibly matching TRBD1 (7 bases). The ends were cut back, 1 base at V and 0 bases at J, with 10 bases in the middle. CDR1 and CDR2 (germline): MNHEY, SVGEGT. This CDR3 spans 16 amino acids. CDR3: CASSYWQGGSYNEQFF. As DNA, the CDR3 is TGTGCCAGCAGTTACTGGCAGGGGGGCTCCTACAATGAGCAGTTCTTC.